Presented here are 17 T cell receptor beta chains from one specimen sequenced in a study of blood T cell repertoires in COVID-19 (dated by TCRdb to about 2020). Libraries were made using the immunoSEQ multiplex PCR assay. TCRdb stores this immuneACCESS table with in-frame sequences only. Part of the clones is absent; in the studies checked, under half of the shortfall reflects unresolved V genes, and no reason is known for the rest. Across this sample there are 130,000 to 150,000 clones, with almost 80% seen only once. Over 8.5% of the sample is taken by the ten largest. The sample was peripheral blood. The receptor source for this set is a man between 50 and 59 years old with active or convalescent COVID-19.

This clone appeared a single time. The rearrangement links TRBV28 to TRBJ2-1; 12 bases are shared with TRBD2. This CDR3 region has 17 residues. Germline lookup yields CDR1 MDHEN and CDR2 SYDVKM. V shed 5 bases and J 3 bases; nucleotides not matched to a gene: 8. This chain's CDR3 is CASSPPSGRALYNEQFF. DNA of the CDR3: TGTGCCAGCAGTCCCCCTAGCGGGAGGGCCCTCTACAATGAGCAGTTCTTC.

This chain uses TRBV28 with TRBJ2-3, with 12 bases lining up with TRBD2. V lost 6 bases, J lost 6 bases, and 10 bases stayed unmatched. The CDR3 covers 16 residues. Germline-derived CDR1 and CDR2 are MDHEN and SYDVKM. The CDR3 region is CASSPTLAGGADTQYF. Written as DNA, the CDR3 is TGTGCCAGCAGCCCCACACTAGCGGGAGGTGCGGATACGCAGTATTTT.

The chain recombines TRBV28 with TRBJ1-2; D is perhaps TRBD1 (6 bases). V was pared by 11 bases and J by 8 bases, with 18 bases between. The CDR3 length is 12 residues. From germline, CDR1 is MDHEN and CDR2 SYDVKM. The CDR3 loop is CARTDLGGGYTF. CDR3 coding DNA: TGTGCCCGGACAGACCTCGGCGGAGGCTACACCTTC.

V is TRBV19 and J is TRBJ1-3; D may be TRBD1 (5 bases). Trimming stripped 3 bases from V and 2 bases from J, with 11 bases between. Germline V gene data show CDR1 as LNHDA and CDR2 as SQIVND (reference sequence). The CDR3 contains 15 residues. The CDR3, as DNA: TGTGCCAGTAGTATTCGGGGGGTAACTGGAAACACCATATATTTT. It encodes CASSIRGVTGNTIYF.

The rearrangement links TRBV5-1 to TRBJ1-6, with TRBD1 as a possible D gene (5 bases). V was trimmed by 5 bases and J by 0 bases, leaving 9 bases between them. This CDR3 is 15 amino acids long. The germline CDR1 and CDR2 sequences are SGHRS and YFSETQ. DNA for the CDR3: TGCGCCAGCAGGACAGCCAGCTCCTATAATTCACCCCTCCACTTT. This encodes CASRTASSYNSPLHF. The full variable domain, in which reference TRBV5-1 and TRBJ1-6 provide the parts outside the CDR3, is KAGVTQTPRYLIKTRGQQVTLSCSPISGHRSVSWYQQTPGQGLQFLFEYFSETQRNKGNFPGRFSGRQFSNSRSEMNVSTLELGDSALYLCASRTASSYNSPLHFGNGTRLTVT.

The V gene is TRBV28, the J gene TRBJ1-1; D possibly corresponds to TRBD1 (5 bases). The CDR3 extends over 15 amino acids. The V end was cut by 1 base, the J end by 0 bases, with 9 bases between. CDR1 is MDHEN and CDR2 is SYDVKM in the germline V gene. CDR3 DNA: TGTGCCAGCAGTTTATTGACAGCCCTGAACACTGAAGCTTTCTTT. Translation gives CASSLLTALNTEAFF.

The gene calls are TRBV21-1 and TRBJ2-5; no DNA check was done on the table's D call, TRBD1. TRBV21-1 constitutes a pseudogene. The CDR3 runs 15 residues. The CDR3 loop is CASSKEVARKETQYF. In nucleotides, the CDR3 is TGTGCCAGCAGCAAAGAAGTCGCCAGGAAGGAGACCCAGTACTTC.

The rearrangement uses TRBV11-3 and TRBJ2-3; 10 bases match TRBD2. The CDR3 loop spans 15 amino acids. The J segment lost 6 bases and the V segment lost 0 bases, leaving 3 bases of the junction unmatched. The germline V gene has CDR1 SGHNT and CDR2 YENEEA. The CDR3 DNA is TGTGCCAGCAGCTTAGAAGCGGGAGGGTGGGATACGCAGTATTTT. Translating gives CASSLEAGGWDTQYF. The full variable domain, its missing parts supplied by reference TRBV11-3 and TRBJ2-3, is EAGVVQSPRYKIIEKKQPVAFWCNPISGHNTLYWYLQNLGQGPELLIRYENEEAVDDSQLPKDRFSAERLKGVDSTLKIQPAELGDSAVYLCASSLEAGGWDTQYFGPGTRLTVL.

The chain couples TRBV28 to TRBJ2-3; 8 bases are shared with TRBD2. The CDR3 sequence is 15 residues long. With 3 bases clipped from V and 4 bases from J, the junction kept 6 bases outside the gene matches. CDR1 is MDHEN and CDR2 is SYDVKM in the germline V gene. CDR3 in DNA: TGTGCCAGCAGTTTTGGGACTAGGGGGGCAGATACGCAGTATTTT. Its protein is CASSFGTRGADTQYF.

The chain links TRBV11-2 to TRBJ1-2; 9 bases fit TRBD1. The CDR3 has 15 amino acids. Looked up from germline, CDR1 is SGHAT and CDR2 is FQNNGV. V dropped 5 bases and J dropped 2; count of bases not matched to a gene: 6. The CDR3 sequence: CASSRGDRVNYGYTF. The CDR3 DNA reads as TGTGCCAGCAGCCGAGGGGACAGGGTAAACTATGGCTACACCTTC.

The J gene is TRBJ2-5, the V gene TRBV19; tentatively, D is TRBD2 (6 bases). This CDR3 region has 15 residues. Germline-derived CDR1 and CDR2 are LNHDA and SQIVND (reference sequence). Trimming shortened V by 4 bases and J by 1 base, and 13 bases separated the two germline ends. CDR3 nucleotide sequence: TGTGCCAGTAGTAGGAGTGGCGGGGTCCAAGAGACCCAGTACTTC. Amino acids: CASSRSGGVQETQYF.

The CDR3 DNA sequence: TGTGCCAGCAGTTCTCTTCATCTAGCGGGAGGGCCAGGGTCCTACGAGCAGTACTTC. Amino acids: CASSSLHLAGGPGSYEQYF. V gene TRBV27 combines with J gene TRBJ2-7; 12 positions match TRBD2. V shed 4 bases and J 1 base; nucleotides not matched to a gene: 14. The germline CDR1 and CDR2 sequences are MNHEY and SMNVEV (reference sequence). This CDR3 contains 19 residues.

The chain couples TRBV5-6 to TRBJ2-3, with D maybe TRBD2 (6 bases). The CDR3 spans 12 residues. Trimming pared 5 bases from V and 10 bases from J, leaving 14 bases between. Germline V gives CDR1 SGHDT, CDR2 YYEEEE. The CDR3 spells CASRKYSGAQYF. Written as DNA, the CDR3 is TGTGCCAGCAGAAAGTACTCGGGGGCGCAGTATTTT.

V is TRBV3-1 (or the pseudogene TRBV3-2) and J is TRBJ2-7, with TRBD1 matching 7 bases. With 2 bases clipped from V and 0 bases from J, the junction kept 7 bases outside the gene matches. Germline CDR1 is LGHDT and CDR2 is YNNKEL (reference sequence). The CDR3 has 16 amino acids. The CDR3 DNA is TGTGCCAGCAGCCAAATTAATCAGGGGGTCTCCTACGAGCAGTACTTC. Protein product: CASSQINQGVSYEQYF.

This chain joins TRBV29-1 and TRBJ2-7; possible D gene TRBD1, 6 bases. Per germline, CDR1 SQVTM and CDR2 ANQGSEA. Deletions cut 6 bases from V and 3 bases from J, with 15 bases between. The CDR3 has 13 residues. CDR3 sequence: CSVSRGSNYEQYF. CDR3 coding DNA: TGCAGCGTCTCCAGGGGTAGCAACTACGAGCAGTACTTC.

This clone was picked up one time. V is TRBV27 and J is TRBJ2-3, with a weak D call TRBD1 (6 bases). Between the trimmed V and J ends, which lost 2 bases and 1 base, there was a span of 10 bases. The CDR3 consists of 15 residues. Germline-derived CDR1 and CDR2 are MNHEY and SMNVEV (reference sequence). The CDR3 DNA sequence: TGTGCCAGCAGTTTAAGACAGGCTCGCACAGATACGCAGTATTTT. As protein: CASSLRQARTDTQYF.

This chain uses TRBV6-6 with TRBJ1-2; no clear D. V dropped 6 bases and J dropped 8 bases, with 13 bases sitting between them. Germline V gives CDR1 MNHNY, CDR2 SVGAGI (reference sequence). CDR3 length: 12 amino acids. CDR3 in amino acids: CASSPGSGGYTF. The DNA for the CDR3 is TGTGCCAGCAGCCCCGGGAGCGGGGGCTACACCTTC.